What follows describes a single T cell receptor beta chain. Its antigen is still unknown. PBMCs were derived from around 10 ml fresh peripheral blood. This sample is drawn from a study of T cells in Graves' hyperthyroidism and ophthalmopathy. Overall study findings and caveats: Onset of ophthalmopathy came a median about 6.5 months after the model predicted it. Researchers found most expanded thyroid clonotypes above 0.001 in blood as well.

It was RNA transcripts that yielded the amplified TCR beta CDR3 regions. A first-round RT-PCR of the TCR CDR3 used the HTBI primer set. TCRdb reprocessed the multiplex PCR reads via MiXCR and lists one record per CDR3 protein. The table records over 700,000 distinct CDR3 sequences, under 45% of them present only once. The sample comprised blood. The TCR comes from a woman in her thirties or forties with Graves' hyperthyroidism.

CDR3 in DNA: TGCAGCGTGGGGCCACCGAGAACGGGGCATGGCTACACCTTC. Amino acids: CSVGPPRTGHGYTF. The J gene is TRBJ1-2, the V gene TRBV29-1; D might be TRBD1 (5 bases). Germline assignment: CDR1 SQVTM and CDR2 ANQGSEA. Trimming removed 6 bases from V and 6 bases from J, with 20 bases in between. The length of the CDR3 is 14 residues.